The T cell receptor beta chain under discussion was sequenced for a study of T cell repertoires in cytomegalovirus infection. Study-level information: Both CMV infection and a matching HLA type were indicated by public TCR beta signatures. Study-wide points: HLA-C-restricted TCR beta clonotypes specific for CMV led the ex vivo response.

The J segment lost 4 bases and the V segment lost 4 bases, leaving 8 bases of the junction unmatched. The CDR3 is 15 amino acids. In germline, CDR1 is SGHRS, CDR2 YFSETQ. A remark on this clonotype: The antigen is undetermined.

A single record per CDR3 protein comes from TCRdb applying MiXCR to the reads. The sample lists 680,000 or so distinct CDR3 sequences; roughly 35% were seen once. Sequencing was done on a sample of PBMCs. The origin of this receptor is a human donor in good health (CMV status not recorded). Some clones in this sample may be carry-over from other donors' samples. V gene TRBV5-1 combines with J gene TRBJ1-3; 7 nucleotides match TRBD1. CDR3 coding DNA: TGCGCCAGCAGCATAGCCGGGACAGAAGGAAACACCATATATTTT. It translates to CASSIAGTEGNTIYF.